The 6 T cell receptor beta chains below come from one sample, sequenced in a study of regulatory T cells in long-lasting Graves disease. Documented time point: newly diagnosed GD, antithyroid drugs for less than 3 months. Following extraction of RNA from PBMCs, that RNA was used to make the TCR library. Arm-PCR of CDR3 regions and iRepertoire HTBI primers were used to build TCR beta libraries. One entry per CDR3 protein results from TCRdb running MiXCR on the multiplex PCR reads. The sample records approximately 350,000 distinct CDR3 sequences, around 15% being singletons. The sample was also linked to a second study, of T cells in Graves' hyperthyroidism and ophthalmopathy.

The material sequenced was peripheral blood mononuclear cells (PBMCs), taken at new diagnosis, from a patient treated with antithyroid drugs. Receptor source: a woman under 30 with Graves disease.

This clonotype was seen many times. The V call is TRBV20-1, the J call TRBJ2-7; no clear D. Germline-derived CDR1 and CDR2 are DFQATT and SNEGSKA (reference sequence). The germline V and J ends were trimmed by 1 base and 0 bases, with 10 bases remaining between them. This CDR3 has 14 amino acids. The CDR3 region has the DNA TGCAGTGCTAGAGTGTCTTCTCCCTCCTACGAGCAGTACTTC. Translating it yields CSARVSSPSYEQYF.

This clonotype was recorded once. Being one base from a much bigger clone, this may be a read error. V and J are TRBV28 and TRBJ2-5, with TRBD2 matching over 7 bases. The germline gives CDR1 MDHEN, CDR2 SYDVKM. V shed 3 bases and J 1 base; nucleotides not matched to a gene: 8. This CDR3 contains 16 residues. CDR3 protein: CASSFPGLHLQETQYF. CDR3 coding DNA: TGTGCCAGCAGTTTCCCGGGACTACACCTCCAAGAGACCCAGTACTTC.

This rearrangement joins TRBV5-1 to TRBJ2-1; 16 bases are a match to TRBD2. Trimming at V came to 4 bases and at J to 8 bases, leaving 9 bases not matched to a gene. From germline, CDR1 is SGHRS and CDR2 YFSETQ. The CDR3 length is 17 residues. The CDR3 sequence: CASSSQGTSGRVDEQFF. The CDR3 nucleotides read TGCGCCAGCAGCAGCCAAGGGACTAGCGGGAGGGTCGATGAGCAGTTCTTC. The whole variable domain, filled in from reference TRBV5-1 and TRBJ2-1, reads KAGVTQTPRYLIKTRGQQVTLSCSPISGHRSVSWYQQTPGQGLQFLFEYFSETQRNKGNFPGRFSGRQFSNSRSEMNVSTLELGDSALYLCASSSQGTSGRVDEQFFGPGTRLTVL.

This clonotype showed up just a few times. V and J are TRBV29-1 and TRBJ2-2; D assignment may be TRBD1 or TRBD2 (6 bases each). Germline V CDR1 and CDR2: SQVTM, ANQGSEA. V lost 2 bases, J lost 3 bases, and 13 bases lay in between. There are 15 residues in the CDR3. The CDR3 region is CSVEFRGRDTGELFF. The CDR3 region has the DNA TGCAGCGTTGAATTCCGGGGGCGCGACACCGGGGAGCTGTTTTTT.

This clonotype was counted at least ten times. The chain combines TRBV28 with TRBJ2-7; 8 bases fit TRBD2. Germline CDR1 and CDR2: MDHEN and SYDVKM. The length of the CDR3 is 15 residues. Unmatched junction bases numbered 9, after V lost 5 bases and J lost 3 bases. In DNA form, the CDR3 reads TGTGCCAGCAGTCCCCCCGGGAGGGGAGACTACGAGCAGTACTTC. It specifies CASSPPGRGDYEQYF.

On this clonotype: Given a much more abundant clone one base away, this may be a read error. The V gene is TRBV6-2 or TRBV6-3, the J gene TRBJ1-1; D unclear. There are 14 residues in the CDR3. CDR1 and CDR2 from the germline V gene are MNHEY and SVGEGT. Trimming removed 6 bases at V and 1 base at J, with 12 bases between. The CDR3 region has the DNA TGTGCCAGCAGCACTGGTGTGCCGAACACTGAAGCTTTCTTT. It encodes CASSTGVPNTEAFF.